The present T cell receptor beta chain was sequenced within a study of molecular identifiers for immune sequencing clone quantification. MiXCR, run by TCRdb on the PCR reads, gives a single entry per CDR3 protein. In the table there are some 5,700 distinct CDR3 sequences, 16% of which are singletons. The CDR3 is made up of 13 amino acids. V lost 0 bases and J 2 bases, leaving 5 bases between the germline ends. Germline CDR1 reads SEHNR; CDR2 reads FQNEAQ (reference sequence). This clonotype is labeled as medium-sized. The chain joins TRBV7-9 to TRBJ2-7; D is ambiguous. Material: naive CD8+ T cells from blood, with Jurkat cell RNA spiked in. Subset of the sample: FACS-sorted CD8+CD4-CCR7+CD45RA+ naive T cells. The TCR comes from a human donor in good health. Some libraries in this study had Jurkat cell RNA spiked in. CDR3 loop: CASSLAGTYEQYF. The CDR3, as DNA: TGTGCCAGCAGCTTAGCGGGAACCTACGAGCAGTACTTC.